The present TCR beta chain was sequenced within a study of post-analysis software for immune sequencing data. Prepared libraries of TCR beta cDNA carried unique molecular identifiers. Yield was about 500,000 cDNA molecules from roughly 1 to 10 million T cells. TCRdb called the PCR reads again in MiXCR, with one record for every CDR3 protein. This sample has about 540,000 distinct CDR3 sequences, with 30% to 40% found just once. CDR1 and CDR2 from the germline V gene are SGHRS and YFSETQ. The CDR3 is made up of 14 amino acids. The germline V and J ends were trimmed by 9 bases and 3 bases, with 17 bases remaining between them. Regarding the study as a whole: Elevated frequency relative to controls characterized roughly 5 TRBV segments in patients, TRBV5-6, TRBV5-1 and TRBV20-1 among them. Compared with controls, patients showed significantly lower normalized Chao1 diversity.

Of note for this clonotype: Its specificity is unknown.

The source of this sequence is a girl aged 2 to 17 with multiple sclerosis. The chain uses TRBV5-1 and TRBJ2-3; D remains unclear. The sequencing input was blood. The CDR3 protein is CATARGGMTDTQYF. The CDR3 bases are TGCGCCACTGCCCGAGGCGGAATGACAGATACGCAGTATTTT. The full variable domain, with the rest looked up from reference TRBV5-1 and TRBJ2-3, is KAGVTQTPRYLIKTRGQQVTLSCSPISGHRSVSWYQQTPGQGLQFLFEYFSETQRNKGNFPGRFSGRQFSNSRSEMNVSTLELGDSALYLCATARGGMTDTQYFGPGTRLTVL.